Reported below is one T cell receptor beta chain. As yet, its antigen is unknown. CDR3 length equals 14 residues. The V end lost 2 bases, the J end lost 3 bases, and 11 bases lay between the germline ends. Germline V gene sequence: CDR1 LNHDA, CDR2 SQIVND (reference sequence). This sample is drawn from a study of vaccination effects on CD4 cells after COVID-19. Study overall: Early and late time points after vaccination were used to sample a few convalescent patients.

Generated by immunoSEQ multiplex PCR, the TCRdb table keeps only in-frame clones and is missing some. This table holds about 34,000 clones, approximately 72% found once. It was after more than 8 days of culture that CD4+ T cells were isolated. PCR-confirmed SARS-CoV-2 infection occurred in the person between March and December 2020. Participants were given two doses of BNT162b2 or mRNA-1273 vaccine. The V call is TRBV19, the J call TRBJ2-7; maybe TRBD2 (5 bases). This receptor was obtained from a human donor who had a prior SARS-CoV-2 infection. This material consisted of CD4+ T cells from PBMCs cultured without peptide, taken after COVID-19 vaccination. The CDR3 sequence: CASSIKPGNYEQYF. Written as DNA, the CDR3 is TGTGCCAGTAGTATAAAACCGGGGAACTACGAGCAGTACTTC.